The present TCR beta chain was sequenced within a study of cytomegalovirus exposure and HLA in healthy donors. Vbeta (60) and Jbeta (13) primers were used in the PCR. Method: immunoSEQ multiplex PCR; TCRdb's copy keeps in-frame clones and lacks some. The sample lists more than 100,000 clones, roughly 82% occurring once. Germline CDR1 is SGHNT and CDR2 is YENEEA. Trimming removed 2 bases from V and 1 base from J, with 12 bases in between. CDR3 size: 15 residues. Details on this clone: The antigen remains unidentified.

Notes on the study in general: Researchers reported in a later analysis that common viral pathogens appeared linked to several top clusters. Reported findings show TCR beta sequences accurately forecast HLA-A and HLA-B alleles in most subjects. The likely explanation for a cluster of highly shared sequence variants was sequencing artifact.

The sequenced material came from PBMCs. The chain combines TRBV11-3 with TRBJ2-7; tentatively, D is TRBD1 (7 bases). This clonotype was obtained from a human donor in good health. CDR3 sequence reads: CASSLQGGPSYEQYF. The CDR3 DNA follows: TGTGCCAGCAGCTTACAGGGGGGCCCGTCCTACGAGCAGTACTTC.